The T cell receptor beta chain described here comes from a study of T cell responses to AZD1222 COVID-19 vaccine. The repertoire was sequenced with immunoSEQ multiplex PCR; TCRdb's copy has only in-frame clones and lacks some. This sample has about 100,000 clones, with over 75% found just once. General study findings and limits: The repertoires were collected only after the peak T cell response. Spike-wide vaccine-associated CD4 TCRs dominated at 160-218 and 743-854. A mostly white British donor set with more females was recruited, and clonal diversity was possibly underestimated. Per reports, nearly half of all spike-specific TCRs target regions that are unmutated in variants.

Germline trimming cut 7 bases from V and 0 bases from J; bases unmatched to any gene: 15. The CDR3 contains 18 residues. In germline, CDR1 is LNHDA, CDR2 SQIVND (reference sequence). Worth noting for this clone: Its antigen is not identified.

This clonotype originated in an adult in good health. Sequencing used peripheral blood, obtained on day 0 of MenACWY control vaccination. The rearrangement uses TRBV19 and TRBJ1-5; 7 bases match TRBD1. This chain's CDR3 is CASTPKGGQSFSNQPQHF. As DNA, the CDR3 is TGTGCCAGTACCCCGAAAGGGGGACAGTCTTTTAGCAATCAGCCCCAGCATTTT.